The clone carrying this TCR beta chain was found a few times. As yet, its antigen is unknown. This sample is drawn from a study of T-cell reconstitution after alpha-beta-depleted transplantation in children. Broader study findings: The origin of alpha-beta T cells about two months after transplant was reportedly several hundred expanded graft clones. Surviving recipient cells, namely T cells and thymic progenitors, were the source of high day-60 TCRbeta diversity in some patients. T-cell counts and diversity at one year following transplant were attributed mainly to newly produced T cells.

This CDR3 comprises 15 residues. V lost 6 bases, J lost 8 bases, and 13 bases stayed unmatched. Germline V gives CDR1 MNHEY, CDR2 SVGAGI. Preparation of the TCRbeta library used unique molecular identifiers. TCRdb used MiXCR to reprocess the PCR reads, holding one entry per CDR3 protein. The table includes 250,000 to 300,000 distinct CDR3 sequences, around 7.1% detected once. The sequence was collected from a female patient between 2 and 10 years old who had a stem cell transplant for Fanconi anemia, so the T cells may come from the graft donor. Sequences were derived from peripheral blood, sampled 360 days after TCRalphabeta/CD19-depleted stem cell transplant. The chain carries TRBV6-5 and TRBJ1-5, with 7 positions matching TRBD1. CDR3 sequence reads: CASRWGTAGAEPQHF. The CDR3 nucleotides read TGTGCCAGCAGGTGGGGGACAGCAGGGGCGGAGCCCCAGCATTTT.